These 20 T cell receptor beta chains share one sample of origin, sequenced in a study of technical replicates of blood from a handful of donors (dated by TCRdb to the late 2010s). Library method: the immunoSEQ multiplex PCR assay. This is the immuneACCESS table as TCRdb keeps it, with only in-frame sequences that have V and J called. A part of the clones is gone; compared with another copy, unresolved V genes explain less than half, and the rest is unexplained. The sample table shows approximately 75,000 clones, and around 97% are seen once. The ten most abundant clones make up roughly 0.2% of the sample. Sequencing was done on a sample of T cells isolated from PBMCs. The receptors were sampled from a human donor in good health.

The J gene is TRBJ2-3, the V gene TRBV10-3; D perhaps matches TRBD2 (6 bases). Trimming removed 8 bases at V and 1 base at J, with 10 bases between. Germline V gene data show CDR1 as ENHRY and CDR2 as SYGVKD. This CDR3 comprises 13 residues. CDR3 region: CAIGLAGTDTQYF. In nucleotides, the CDR3 is TGTGCCATCGGGTTAGCGGGCACAGATACGCAGTATTTT.

This CDR3 is CASTSTVYGYTF. In nucleotides, the CDR3 is TGTGCCAGTACCTCTACAGTCTATGGCTACACCTTC. The V gene is TRBV19, the J gene TRBJ1-2; D is uncertain. The CDR3 length is 12 residues. The V gene's germline CDR1 is LNHDA and CDR2 SQIVND (reference sequence). Trimming shortened V by 7 bases and J by 4 bases, and 10 bases separated the two germline ends.

The rearrangement joins TRBV5-6 to TRBJ1-2; D possibly corresponds to TRBD1 (5 bases). Germline CDR1 and CDR2: SGHDT and YYEEEE. This CDR3 spans 16 amino acids. Trimming removed 2 bases from V and 5 bases from J, with 19 bases in between. CDR3 amino acids: CASSFDKNGHRYGYTF. The CDR3, as DNA: TGTGCCAGCAGCTTCGATAAAAACGGACATCGGTATGGCTACACCTTC.

The chain is built from TRBV11-3 and TRBJ2-1, with 13 bases fitting TRBD2. Trimming removed 2 bases from V and 7 bases from J; junction bases left unmatched: 8. Looked up from germline, CDR1 is SGHNT and CDR2 is YENEEA. The CDR3 spans 17 residues. CDR3 residues: CASSLLTSGGWENEQFF. As DNA, the CDR3 is TGTGCCAGCAGCTTATTGACTAGCGGGGGGTGGGAGAATGAGCAGTTCTTC.

The V call is TRBV6-5, the J call TRBJ1-2; the D is unclear. CDR1 MNHEY and CDR2 SVGAGI come from the germline V gene. The CDR3 totals 13 residues. V lost 6 bases and J 8 bases, leaving 16 bases between the germline ends. The CDR3 sequence: CASRREMGLGYTF. For the CDR3, the DNA is TGTGCCAGCAGGCGGGAAATGGGCCTCGGCTACACCTTC.

The V gene is TRBV15, the J gene TRBJ1-5; D may be TRBD1 (6 bases). This CDR3 comprises 15 residues. V dropped 6 bases and J dropped 1 base, with 13 bases sitting between them. CDR1 is LNHNV and CDR2 is YYDKDF in the germline V gene (reference sequence). CDR3 amino acids: CATSDDRTSNQPQHF. DNA for the CDR3: TGTGCCACCAGTGACGACAGGACCAGCAATCAGCCCCAGCATTTT.

The V call is TRBV30, the J call TRBJ2-7; tentatively, D is TRBD1 (6 bases). The CDR3 is made up of 11 amino acids. V was clipped by 8 bases and J by 3 bases, with 11 bases between them. Germline V gene sequence: CDR1 GTSNPN, CDR2 SVGIG (reference sequence). The CDR3 nucleotides are TGTGCCCAGCTGGACAGCTACGAGCAGTACTTC. It is translated as CAQLDSYEQYF. Full variable domain (outside the CDR3, taken from reference TRBV30 and TRBJ2-7): SQTIHQWPATLVQPVGSPLSLECTVEGTSNPNLYWYRQAAGRGLQLLFYSVGIGQISSEVPQNLSASRPQDRQFILSSKKLLLSDSGFYLCAQLDSYEQYFGPGTRLTVT.

The rearrangement uses TRBV6-6 and TRBJ1-5; weak D call: TRBD1 (5 bases). The V gene's germline CDR1 is MNHNY and CDR2 SVGAGI (reference sequence). The CDR3 covers 15 residues. Deletions cut 1 base from V and 2 bases from J, with 9 bases between. This CDR3 reads CASSYLTEGNQPQHF. CDR3 bases: TGTGCCAGCAGTTACTTGACAGAAGGCAATCAGCCCCAGCATTTT.

The chain carries TRBV6-1 and TRBJ2-7; 10 bases align to TRBD1. CDR3 size: 14 residues. The trim removed 4 bases at V and 2 bases at J, leaving 2 bases unmatched. Germline CDR1 MNHNS, CDR2 SASEGT. The CDR3 coding sequence is TGTGCCAGCAGTGGGGACAGGGGTGCCTACGAGCAGTACTTC. Protein: CASSGDRGAYEQYF.

The V gene is TRBV28, the J gene TRBJ2-3; 7 bases align to TRBD1. After removal of 5 bases from V and 1 base from J, the junction contained 15 bases not matched to a gene. The CDR3 extends over 18 amino acids. Per the germline V gene, CDR1 is MDHEN and CDR2 is SYDVKM. The CDR3 nucleotides read TGTGCCAGCAGTACAGGGGTATTTGGAAGATCTGGCACAGATACGCAGTATTTT. Protein: CASSTGVFGRSGTDTQYF.

The chain carries TRBV27 and TRBJ2-7; D is unclear. V was trimmed by 4 bases and J by 2 bases, leaving 12 bases between them. This CDR3 contains 14 residues. Germline CDR1 is MNHEY and CDR2 is SMNVEV (reference sequence). The CDR3 DNA follows: TGTGCCAGCAGTTGGCAGATATCCACCTACGAGCAGTACTTC. Translating it yields CASSWQISTYEQYF.

This clone has just one count. The gene calls are TRBV27 and TRBJ1-2; 7 positions match TRBD1. The CDR3 contains 14 residues. Per germline, CDR1 MNHEY and CDR2 SMNVEV (reference sequence). The J segment lost 3 bases and the V segment lost 8 bases, leaving 9 bases of the junction unmatched. The CDR3 loop reads CASGTTGEHYGYTF. DNA for the CDR3: TGTGCCAGCGGTACAACAGGGGAGCACTATGGCTACACCTTC.

The chain couples TRBV27 to TRBJ1-6; perhaps TRBD1 as D (6 bases). The length of the CDR3 is 15 residues. CDR1 and CDR2 from the germline V gene are MNHEY and SMNVEV (reference sequence). Between the trimmed V and J ends, which lost 5 bases and 8 bases, there was a span of 16 bases. CDR3 in DNA: TGTGCCAGCAGTGCGGACAGATCTTTGGATTCACCCCTCCACTTT. Translation gives CASSADRSLDSPLHF.

The chain links TRBV4-1 to TRBJ1-4, with D maybe TRBD1 (6 bases). The CDR3 extends over 16 amino acids. V was cut by 4 bases and J by 11 bases, with 23 bases left in between. Germline V gene sequence: CDR1 MGHRA, CDR2 YSYEKL. In DNA form, the CDR3 reads TGCGCCAGCAGCCTAAGACAGGCCACAAACAGCCAGAAACTGTTTTTT. Protein: CASSLRQATNSQKLFF.

This clone was seen a single time. CDR3 sequence (DNA): TGTGCCAGCTCACCACTGATTGGAGACACTGAAGCTTTCTTT. Translation: CASSPLIGDTEAFF. The rearrangement joins TRBV18 to TRBJ1-1; D is undetermined. V shed 1 base and J shed 3 bases, with 9 bases lying between them. Germline V gene sequence: CDR1 KGHSH, CDR2 LQKENI. The CDR3 totals 14 residues.

This clone showed up just a few times. V usage is TRBV7-8 and J usage is TRBJ1-2; 8 bases are a match to TRBD1. The length of the CDR3 is 15 residues. Looked up from germline, CDR1 is SGHVS and CDR2 is FQNEAQ. Germline trimming cut 5 bases from V and 5 bases from J; bases unmatched to any gene: 10. The CDR3 spells CASSLTAGQEYGYTF. The CDR3 DNA follows: TGTGCCAGCAGCCTCACGGCGGGACAGGAATATGGCTACACCTTC.

This sequence joins TRBV28 and TRBJ2-6; D perhaps matches TRBD1 (6 bases). Trimming removed 7 bases at V and 1 base at J, with 11 bases between. Per the germline V gene, CDR1 is MDHEN and CDR2 is SYDVKM. The CDR3 contains 15 residues. The CDR3 is CASIKGGSGANVLTF. CDR3 nucleotides: TGTGCCAGCATCAAAGGGGGATCTGGGGCCAACGTCCTGACTTTC.

The chain joins TRBV27 to TRBJ1-2, with 7 bases matching TRBD1. This CDR3 has 16 amino acids. Germline V gene data show CDR1 as MNHEY and CDR2 as SMNVEV (reference sequence). Trimming cost V 8 bases and J 7 bases; bases outside gene matches: 19. CDR3 nucleotide sequence: TGTGCCAGCGGAAAGTACAGGGGCTCCTTTTCGAGTGGCTACACCTTC. The encoded protein is CASGKYRGSFSSGYTF.

The genes are TRBV6-5 and TRBJ1-4; no definite D call. Trimming took off 5 bases at V and 8 bases at J, with 18 bases between the two ends. This CDR3 is 15 amino acids long. Germline loops: CDR1 MNHEY, CDR2 SVGAGI. This chain's CDR3 is CASSLMRDFGEKLFF. The CDR3, as DNA: TGTGCCAGCAGTCTGATGCGGGATTTCGGCGAAAAACTGTTTTTT.

The V gene is TRBV28, the J gene TRBJ2-1, with TRBD2 identical over 7 bases. The CDR3 covers 16 residues. The J segment lost 6 bases and the V segment lost 2 bases, leaving 10 bases of the junction unmatched. From germline, CDR1 is MDHEN and CDR2 SYDVKM. CDR3 nucleotide sequence: TGTGCCAGCAGTTTAGGAGGCGGGAGCCCGGTCAATGAGCAGTTCTTC. Translating gives CASSLGGGSPVNEQFF. The variable domain in full, with the rest retrieved from reference TRBV28 and TRBJ2-1, is DVKVTQSSRYLVKRTGEKVFLECVQDMDHENMFWYRQDPGLGLRLIYFSYDVKMKEKGDIPEGYSVSREKKERFSLILESASTNQTSMYLCASSLGGGSPVNEQFFGPGTRLTVL.